This T cell receptor beta chain emerged from a study of blood T cell repertoires in COVID-19. Study as a whole: COVID-19 samples from acute and convalescent phases originated in the United States, Italy and Spain. From T cells, B-cell-depleted T cells, or PBMCs came the material, which was cDNA or gDNA.

Germline CDR1 SEHNR, CDR2 FQNEAQ (reference sequence). V was clipped by 5 bases and J by 4 bases, with 18 bases between them. The CDR3 length is 16 residues. Original data processing: Reference gene primers were amplified, and this amplification served to estimate nucleated cell counts. This table comes from immunoSEQ multiplex PCR, and its TCRdb copy is limited to in-frame clones, with some not included. V and J calls and clone size follow that table, whereas D and trimming were derived from the DNA. The table records under 250,000 clones, around 88% of them present only once. This receptor was taken from a man older than 75 with acute or convalescent COVID-19. Sequenced material: peripheral blood. V and J are TRBV7-9 and TRBJ1-5; tentative D call: TRBD1 (6 bases). The CDR3 spells CASSPGGQGGNQPQHF. In DNA, the CDR3 is TGTGCCAGCAGCCCGGGGGGGCAGGGAGGAAATCAGCCCCAGCATTTT.